This T cell receptor beta chain is drawn from a study of shared T cell receptors in the human thymus. Generated by immunoSEQ multiplex PCR, the TCRdb table keeps only in-frame clones and is missing some. The sample shows 72,000 or so clones, 90% to 95% of them seen only once. V dropped 5 bases and J dropped 5; count of bases not matched to a gene: 8. The CDR3 consists of 14 residues. Germline CDR1 and CDR2: SGHTA and FQGNSA. The sequence was obtained from a human donor. The chain uses TRBV7-2 and TRBJ2-7; 8 positions match TRBD1. Material: thymocytes. CDR3 residues: CASSPSRTGNEQYF. CDR3 bases: TGTGCCAGCAGCCCTAGTCGGACAGGGAACGAGCAGTACTTC.